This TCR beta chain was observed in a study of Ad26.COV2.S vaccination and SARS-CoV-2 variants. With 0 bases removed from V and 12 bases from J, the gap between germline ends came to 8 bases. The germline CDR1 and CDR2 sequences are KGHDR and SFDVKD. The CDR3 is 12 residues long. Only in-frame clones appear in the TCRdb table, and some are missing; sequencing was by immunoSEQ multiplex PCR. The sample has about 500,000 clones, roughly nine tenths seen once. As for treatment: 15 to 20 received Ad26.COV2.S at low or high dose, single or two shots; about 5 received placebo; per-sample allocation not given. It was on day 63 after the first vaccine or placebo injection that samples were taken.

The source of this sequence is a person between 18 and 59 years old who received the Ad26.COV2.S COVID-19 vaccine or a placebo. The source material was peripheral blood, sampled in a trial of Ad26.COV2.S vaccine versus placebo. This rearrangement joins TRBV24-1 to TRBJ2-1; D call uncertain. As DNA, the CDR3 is TGTGCCACCAGTGATTTGTCACTGGGGCAGTTCTTC. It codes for CATSDLSLGQFF.